The 3 T cell receptor beta chains below come from one sample, sequenced in a study of T cells in Graves' hyperthyroidism and ophthalmopathy. The source material, RNA transcripts, was used to amplify TCR beta CDR3 regions. A set of HTBI primers served as the primers for a first-round RT-PCR of the TCR CDR3. TCRdb re-derived calls from the multiplex PCR reads in MiXCR, one entry per CDR3 protein. The sample holds 250,000 to 300,000 distinct CDR3 sequences; more than 10% are singletons and the top ten take 6% to 8%. Input material: blood. These receptors came from a woman younger than 45 with Graves' hyperthyroidism that later progressed to Graves' ophthalmopathy.

This clonotype came up a few times. This chain joins TRBV24-1 and TRBJ2-7, with 8 nucleotides matching TRBD2. The V and J ends lost 12 bases and 6 bases, in that order; junction bases with no gene match: 9. This CDR3 region has 12 residues. Germline CDR1 KGHDR, CDR2 SFDVKD. The CDR3 DNA is TGTGCCGTGGGGACTAGGGGAGGCGAGCAGTACTTC. This sequence encodes CAVGTRGGEQYF.

The rearrangement joins TRBV29-1 to TRBJ1-2; no clear D gene. V shed 7 bases and J shed 4 bases, with 13 bases lying between them. Germline V lookup: CDR1 SQVTM, CDR2 ANQGSEA. This CDR3 comprises 12 residues. The CDR3 DNA sequence: TGCAGCGCGGAAGCCAGGACCTATGGCTACACCTTC. Protein sequence: CSAEARTYGYTF.

This clonotype was observed a single time. At one boundary the junction diverges from the germline segment, which might be a read error. This sequence joins TRBV7-2 and TRBJ2-7, with D possibly matching TRBD2 (7 bases). The CDR3 sequence is 18 residues long. Germline CDR1 is SGHTA and CDR2 is FQGNSA. The DNA for the CDR3 is TGTGCCAGCAGCAAACAAACTAGGGGGGGAGGGGAGAGATACGAGGAGTACTTC. It codes for CASSKQTRGGGERYEEYF.